This TCR beta chain was obtained from a study of monozygotic twins with inflammatory bowel disease. Whole-study results and caveats: A single strong IBD-associated signal or clonotype was not supported by the findings. Against healthy co-twins, IBD patients had lower TCRbeta diversity (measured by inverse Simpson).

This CDR3 is 17 amino acids long. Germline CDR1 reads LGHDT; CDR2 reads YNNKEL (reference sequence). Each sample's cDNA came from eight separate reactions. TCRdb re-called the 5' RACE reads and catalogs CDR3 proteins one per entry, DNA excluded. This sample contains roughly 300,000 distinct CDR3 sequences. A word on this clonotype: No antigen is known for it.

This sequence originates from a human donor with ulcerative colitis or Crohn's disease, or a healthy co-twin of an affected twin (not recorded which). The chain couples TRBV3-1 to TRBJ2-5; TCRdb picks TRBD1, but there is no DNA to check that call. The sequenced material came from blood. The CDR3 loop reads CASSRNGRGPNQETQYF.